Presented here are 8 T cell receptor beta chains from one specimen sequenced in a study of human T cells and chemical hapten exposure. Time point here: pre-sensitization, week 0. Treatment here: therapeutic diphenylcyclopropenone sensitization with weekly scalp DPC. MiXCR, run by TCRdb on the RACE reads, gives a single entry per CDR3 protein. The top ten hold 2.5% to 3.5% of the sample, which has 180,000 or so distinct CDR3 sequences, just under 30% seen once. This specimen consisted of whole blood, obtained in connection with sensitization to the hapten diphenylcyclopropenone (DPC). Source of these receptors: a woman aged 25 to 39 with alopecia areata. Some clones in this sample may be carry-over from other donors' samples.

This clonotype has only a few counts. The chain employs TRBV12-3 or TRBV12-4 and TRBJ1-4, with 7 bases fitting TRBD1. With 6 bases clipped from V and 0 bases from J, the junction kept 4 bases outside the gene matches. The CDR3 is 15 residues long. For the CDR3, the DNA is TGTGCCAGCAGAATAGGGGGCGCAACTAATGAAAAACTGTTTTTT. Translating it yields CASRIGGATNEKLFF.

The V call is TRBV20-1, the J call TRBJ1-5; 10 bases agree with TRBD1. With 8 bases clipped from V and 1 base from J, the junction kept 5 bases outside the gene matches. Per germline, CDR1 DFQATT and CDR2 SNEGSKA (reference sequence). The CDR3 is 14 amino acids. The CDR3: CSLRTGGSNQPQHF. The CDR3 nucleotides are TGCAGTCTCCGGACAGGGGGGAGCAATCAGCCCCAGCATTTT.

This clonotype came up a few times. CDR3 in DNA: TGTGCCAGCTCACCACCAGGCCCATTCACCGGGGAGCTGTTTTTT. This sequence encodes CASSPPGPFTGELFF. The chain employs TRBV18 and TRBJ2-2, with D unresolved. Looked up from germline, CDR1 is KGHSH and CDR2 is LQKENI. The CDR3 is 15 amino acids. Trimming removed 0 bases at V and 4 bases at J, with 9 bases between.

The chain uses TRBV5-5 and TRBJ1-2; D is ambiguous. Trimming took 0 bases from V and 4 from J, leaving 7 bases between them. This CDR3 region has 13 residues. Germline V gene lookup returns CDR1 SGHKS and CDR2 YYEKEE (reference sequence). This CDR3 reads CASSLDRPYGYTF. The CDR3 region has the DNA TGTGCCAGCAGCTTGGACAGACCCTATGGCTACACCTTC.

The chain combines TRBV10-3 with TRBJ2-3, with 8 nucleotides matching TRBD1. The CDR3 consists of 14 residues. The J segment lost 6 bases and the V segment lost 4 bases, leaving 6 bases of the junction unmatched. The germline CDR1 and CDR2 sequences are ENHRY and SYGVKD. The CDR3 bases are TGTGCCATCAGTGCCCGGACAGGGAGGGATACGCAGTATTTT. Translating it yields CAISARTGRDTQYF.

The CDR3 reads CASSPNSGPNEQFF. CDR3 nucleotide sequence: TGTGCCAGCAGCCCAAATAGCGGTCCCAATGAGCAGTTCTTC. This chain uses TRBV7-2 with TRBJ2-1; D is possibly TRBD2 (6 bases). In germline, CDR1 is SGHTA, CDR2 FQGNSA. Trimming took 5 bases from V and 6 from J, leaving 14 bases between them. This CDR3 region has 14 residues. Full variable domain (missing parts from reference TRBV7-2 and TRBJ2-1): GAGVSQSPSNKVTEKGKDVELRCDPISGHTALYWYRQSLGQGLEFLIYFQGNSAPDKSGLPSDRFSAERTGGSVSTLTIQRTQQEDSAVYLCASSPNSGPNEQFFGPGTRLTVL.

At least ten counts were recorded for this clonotype. The V gene is TRBV6-1, the J gene TRBJ1-1; 7 bases are a match to TRBD1. Germline CDR1 and CDR2: MNHNS and SASEGT. Unmatched junction bases numbered 1, after V lost 5 bases and J lost 1 base. There are 13 residues in the CDR3. CDR3 residues: CASSWDRNTEAFF. Written as DNA, the CDR3 is TGTGCCAGCAGTTGGGACAGGAACACTGAAGCTTTCTTT.

The chain joins TRBV11-2 to TRBJ2-2; 8 bases are shared with TRBD1. The ends lost 6 bases at V and 1 base at J; junction bases unmatched: 4. This CDR3 region has 15 residues. Germline lookup yields CDR1 SGHAT and CDR2 FQNNGV. CDR3 sequence (DNA): TGTGCCAGCAGGTCTGGACAGGGGAACACCGGGGAGCTGTTTTTT. Its protein is CASRSGQGNTGELFF.